Included here is one TCR beta chain sequence, with context. The trim removed 3 bases at V and 3 bases at J, leaving 4 bases unmatched. The CDR3 extends over 15 amino acids. Germline lookup yields CDR1 SGHRS and CDR2 YFSETQ. This sample is part of a study of T cell changes during pregnancy in multiple sclerosis. Only in-frame clones appear in the TCRdb table, and some are missing; sequencing was by immunoSEQ multiplex PCR. The sample shows over 90,000 clones, over 75% of them seen only once. The genes are TRBV5-1 and TRBJ2-1; 9 nucleotides line up with TRBD1. The TCR originated in a female donor in good health, enrolled as a control in a pregnancy study. The source material was peripheral blood, sampled in the second trimester of pregnancy. In nucleotides, the CDR3 is TGCGCCAGCAGCTCTTCGACAGGGGGCTACAATGAGCAGTTCTTC. Translating gives CASSSSTGGYNEQFF.